The T cell receptor beta chain under discussion was sequenced for a study of T cells expressing NK-cell markers. Study-level background: According to the study, TCR beta repertoires originated from sorted CD3+CD56+NKG2C+, CD3+CD56+NKG2C- and CD3+CD56-NKG2C+ T cells. Overall study findings and caveats: The study found dominant NKG2C+ clonotypes at about 1.0-8% of CD8+ T cells in six donors. Topping the CD3+CD56-NKG2C+ fraction as well were these clonotypes, in a few donors.

Reprocessing the 5' RACE reads, TCRdb reports a single entry for every CDR3 protein and omits DNA. This sample's clone table lists hundreds of thousands of distinct CDR3 sequences. There are 14 residues in the CDR3. Germline V CDR1 and CDR2: MNHEY, SVGEGT. Notes on this clonotype: Its antigen is as yet unknown.

The receptor's source is a man aged 18 to 30 in good health. This sequence joins TRBV6-2 or TRBV6-3 and TRBJ2-1; TCRdb's D call of TRBD2 is untestable without DNA. Sequencing was carried out using blood T cells: a sorted CD56 or NKG2C T cell subset, CD4+ or CD8+ T cells, or bulk PBMC T cells (not recorded which). The CDR3 region is CASSYSYGRGEQFF.